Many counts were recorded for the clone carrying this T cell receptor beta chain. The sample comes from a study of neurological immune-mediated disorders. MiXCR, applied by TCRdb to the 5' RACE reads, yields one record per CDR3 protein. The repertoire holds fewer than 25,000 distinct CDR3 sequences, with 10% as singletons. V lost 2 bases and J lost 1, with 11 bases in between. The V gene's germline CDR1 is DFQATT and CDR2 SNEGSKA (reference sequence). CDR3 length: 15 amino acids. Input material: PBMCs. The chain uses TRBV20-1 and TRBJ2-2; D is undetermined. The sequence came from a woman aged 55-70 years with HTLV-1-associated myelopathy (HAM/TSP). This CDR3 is CSARSFTLNTGELFF. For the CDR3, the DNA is TGCAGTGCTAGAAGTTTCACATTGAACACCGGGGAGCTGTTTTTT.